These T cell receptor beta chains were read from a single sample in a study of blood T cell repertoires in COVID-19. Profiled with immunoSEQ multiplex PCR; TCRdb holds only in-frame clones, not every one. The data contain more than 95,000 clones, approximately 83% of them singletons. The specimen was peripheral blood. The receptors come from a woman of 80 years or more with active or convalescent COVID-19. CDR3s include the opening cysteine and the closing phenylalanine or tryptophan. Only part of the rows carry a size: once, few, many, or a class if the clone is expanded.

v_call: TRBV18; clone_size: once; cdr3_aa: CASSPGTGVREKLFF
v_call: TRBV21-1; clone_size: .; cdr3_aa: CASSKEPDRSNTEAFF
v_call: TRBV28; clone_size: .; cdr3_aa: CASSLYMTSGYEQFF
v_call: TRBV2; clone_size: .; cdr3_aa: CASRGDRVLLGQYF
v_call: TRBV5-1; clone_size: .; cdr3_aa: CASSLVLAGGETQYF
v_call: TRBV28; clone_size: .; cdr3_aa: CASSPGVGELFF
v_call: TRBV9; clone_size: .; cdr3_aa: CASSGTSGAPYEQYF
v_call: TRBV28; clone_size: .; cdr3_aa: CATTRGGTDYGYTF
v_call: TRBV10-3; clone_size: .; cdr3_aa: CAISELTGNGKLFF
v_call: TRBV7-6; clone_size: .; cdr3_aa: CASSFTAGNNEKLFF
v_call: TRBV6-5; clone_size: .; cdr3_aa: CASSPTQGAHNEQFF
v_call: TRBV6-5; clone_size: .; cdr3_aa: CASSYRGKLFF
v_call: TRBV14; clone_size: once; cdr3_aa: CASSPWTSGENEQFF
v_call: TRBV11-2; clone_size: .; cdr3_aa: CASSGLNVQPNEQFF
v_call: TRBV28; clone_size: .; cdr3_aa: CASSYQGQVPYF
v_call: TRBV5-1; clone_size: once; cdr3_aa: CASSFRTGGTDTQYF
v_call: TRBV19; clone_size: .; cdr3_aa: CASSSLAGGRTGELFF
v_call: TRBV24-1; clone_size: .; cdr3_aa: CATSDLRGSGYTF
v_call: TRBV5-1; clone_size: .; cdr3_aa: CASSPGPGGGREKLFF
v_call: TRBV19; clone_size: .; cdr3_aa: CASSRSGTGGYEQYF
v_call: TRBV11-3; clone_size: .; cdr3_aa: CASSSRFGGELFF
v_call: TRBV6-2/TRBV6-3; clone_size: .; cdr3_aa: CASSYRRTGGEQYF
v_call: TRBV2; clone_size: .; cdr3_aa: CASIGRVEETQYF
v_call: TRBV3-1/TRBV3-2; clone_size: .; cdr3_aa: CASSQKGQGRVWDYGYTF
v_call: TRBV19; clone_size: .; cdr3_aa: CASTITGGVGYTF
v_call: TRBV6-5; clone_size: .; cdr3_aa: CASSYGRGPGQPQHF
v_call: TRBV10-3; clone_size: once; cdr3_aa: CATSFSTQNANEQFF
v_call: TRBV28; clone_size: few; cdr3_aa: CASSLGTANYGYTF
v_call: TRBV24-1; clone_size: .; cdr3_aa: CATSGGGFGSPLHF
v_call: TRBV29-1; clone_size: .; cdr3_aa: CRGAVNNEQFF
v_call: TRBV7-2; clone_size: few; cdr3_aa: CASSLRAGTGLGEQYF
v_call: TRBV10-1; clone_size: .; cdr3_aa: CASVTLGREDPYEQYF
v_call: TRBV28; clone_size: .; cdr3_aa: CASSYEKHVPTYEQYF
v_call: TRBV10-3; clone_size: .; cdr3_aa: CATRTRGGAGNTGELFF
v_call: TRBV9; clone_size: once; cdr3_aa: CASSVSGFYNSPLHF
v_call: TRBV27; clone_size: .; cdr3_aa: CASISLGLGTGNGYTF
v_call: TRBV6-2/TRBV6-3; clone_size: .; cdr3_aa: CASSLGPLDYNEQFF
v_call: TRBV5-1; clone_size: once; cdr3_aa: CASSLAGTNEQFF
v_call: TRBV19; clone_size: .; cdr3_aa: CASSIEQGSGNTIYF
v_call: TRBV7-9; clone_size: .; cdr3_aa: CASSLVGQGQPQHF
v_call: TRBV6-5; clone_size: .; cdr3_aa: CASSSGGAGYNEQFF
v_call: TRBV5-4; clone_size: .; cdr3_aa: CASSLKGGDETQYF
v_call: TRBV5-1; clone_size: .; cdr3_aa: CASSPVGSTNSDTQYF
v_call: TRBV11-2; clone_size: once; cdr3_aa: CASSLERVAEAFF
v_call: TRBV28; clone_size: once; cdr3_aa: CASITTLSSYNSPLHF